A single sample is the source of the 18 T cell receptor beta chains below, sequenced in a study of Graves' ophthalmopathy and Graves' hyperthyroidism. Amplification of TCR beta CDR3 regions used RNA transcripts. First-round RT-PCR employed HTBI primers, with a second-round multiplex PCR after it. Using its own MiXCR run on the multiplex PCR reads, TCRdb lists one record per CDR3 protein. The sample lists over a million distinct CDR3 sequences; about 36% were seen once. Sample: peripheral blood or thyroid tissue (not recorded which). The receptor source for this set is an adult man with Graves' hyperthyroidism.

About this clonotype: It is likely a read error, because the conserved phenylalanine at the end of the CDR3 is missing. It is unclear where the CDR3 begins or ends on the DNA, so no DNA is shown, and the CDR3 is as TCRdb lists it. CDR3 amino acids: CASSQGSGDY. The chain has TRBV14 and TRBJ1-4. Germline loops: CDR1 SGHDN, CDR2 FVKESK. The CDR3 contains 10 residues when both ends are counted.

This sequence joins TRBV7-8 and TRBJ1-1, with 10 bases matching TRBD1. The CDR3 totals 14 residues. Losses at the gene ends were 4 bases for V and 11 bases for J; bases not matched to a gene: 10. Germline lookup yields CDR1 SGHVS and CDR2 FQNEAQ. This CDR3 reads CASSSPGTGVRAFF. Here the CDR3 DNA reads TGTGCCAGCAGCTCTCCCGGGACAGGGGTTCGGGCTTTCTTT.

V usage is TRBV7-9 and J usage is TRBJ2-7, with D unclear. The germline CDR1 and CDR2 sequences are SEHNR and FQNEAQ (reference sequence). There are 14 residues in the CDR3. Trimming removed 5 bases from V and 5 bases from J, with 16 bases in between. The CDR3 DNA follows: TGTGCCAGCAGCCTAAGGGAATTAGCACACGAGCAGTACTTC. As protein: CASSLRELAHEQYF.

Turning to this clonotype: The conserved phenylalanine or tryptophan is not found at the CDR3 terminus, so this likely reflects a read error. The DNA is left out, because the CDR3 cannot be placed on it with certainty; the CDR3 is given as TCRdb lists it. The gene calls are TRBV20-1 and TRBJ1-3. The germline CDR1 and CDR2 sequences are DFQATT and SNEGSKA (reference sequence). The CDR3 numbers 9 amino acids, ends counted. The chain's CDR3 is CSARGDGRT.

The chain carries TRBV7-9 and TRBJ1-1; D is perhaps TRBD1 (6 bases). This CDR3 region has 15 residues. V gave up 4 bases and J gave up 6 bases, with 18 bases separating them. CDR1 is SEHNR, CDR2 FQNEAQ, per germline (reference sequence). CDR3 coding DNA: TGTGCCAGCAGCTCCGGACCGGACAGACACCCTGAAGCTTTCTTT. It codes for CASSSGPDRHPEAFF.

This clonotype was seen at least ten times. A junction end diverges from the germline sequence, so it may reflect a read error. The rearrangement links TRBV19 to TRBJ1-5, with D hard to call. The CDR3 length is 13 residues. CDR1 and CDR2 (germline): LNHDA, SQIVND (reference sequence). This CDR3 reads CASSTNSNQPQHF. DNA of the CDR3: TGCGCCAGCAGCACCAATAGCAATCAGCCCCAGCATTTT.

This clonotype was seen ten or more times. The chain uses TRBV19 and TRBJ1-2; 7 bases are shared with TRBD1. This CDR3 has 15 amino acids. J was trimmed by 5 bases and V by 3 bases; bases with no gene match: 9. The germline gives CDR1 LNHDA, CDR2 SQIVND (reference sequence). DNA of the CDR3: TGTGCCAGTAGTATCAGCAGGGGGACTGGATATGGCTACACCTTC. Translated, it gives CASSISRGTGYGYTF.

On this clonotype: An end of the junction does not agree with germline; a read error may underlie this. The CDR3 bases are TGTGCCAGCAGTGCAGAGGCTATGGGATATGGCTACACCTTC. This gives the protein CASSAEAMGYGYTF. V is TRBV10-3 and J is TRBJ1-2; unclear D gene. The CDR3 totals 14 residues. Germline V gives CDR1 ENHRY, CDR2 SYGVKD.

In this sample, this clonotype turned up many times. This rearrangement joins TRBV10-3 to TRBJ2-7; D gene unclear. V was pared by 9 bases and J by 1 base, with 10 bases between. CDR3 size: 12 residues. CDR1 and CDR2 from the germline V gene are ENHRY and SYGVKD. CDR3 nucleotides: TGTGCCATACGGACGGATTCCTACGAGCAGTACTTC. Translated, it gives CAIRTDSYEQYF.

The chain joins TRBV7-9 to TRBJ1-5, with 8 nucleotides matching TRBD1. CDR3 length equals 16 residues. CDR1 is SEHNR and CDR2 is FQNEAQ in the germline V gene (reference sequence). The junction had 9 bases not matched to a gene; V was cut back by 5 bases and J by 3 bases. This chain's CDR3 is CASSLSGTGHNQPQHF. The CDR3 DNA follows: TGTGCCAGCAGCCTTTCCGGGACAGGCCACAATCAGCCCCAGCATTTT.

The chain recombines TRBV19 with TRBJ2-5, with 7 bases lining up with TRBD1. The CDR3 consists of 14 residues. V lost 2 bases, J lost 3 bases, and 3 bases stayed unmatched. Germline V gives CDR1 LNHDA, CDR2 SQIVND (reference sequence). CDR3 DNA sequence: TGTGCCAGTAGTATAAATGGACAGGAAGAGACCCAGTACTTC. Its protein is CASSINGQEETQYF.

This clonotype has a count of ten or more. V is TRBV11-2 and J is TRBJ1-3; no reliable D call. The CDR3 loop spans 12 amino acids. V was clipped by 6 bases and J by 7 bases, with 10 bases between them. Germline V gene data show CDR1 as SGHAT and CDR2 as FQNNGV. Here the CDR3 reads CASRANPNTIYF. Here the CDR3 DNA reads TGTGCCAGCAGGGCTAATCCGAACACCATATATTTT.

For this clonotype: This may be a read error: a much more frequent sequence differs by one nucleotide. V usage is TRBV2 and J usage is TRBJ2-5; no firm D call. Germline loops: CDR1 SNHLY, CDR2 FYNNEI. Trimming stripped 5 bases from V and 7 bases from J, with 11 bases between. The CDR3 spans 12 residues. In nucleotides, the CDR3 is TGTGCCAGCAGTCGCGGCTCCGTGACCCAGTACTTC. The encoded protein is CASSRGSVTQYF.

This clonotype appeared many times. The CDR3 coding sequence is TGCAGTGCTAGAGATTTCGGACCCGGAAGGACTGAAGCTTTCTTT. Translating gives CSARDFGPGRTEAFF. The chain joins TRBV20-1 to TRBJ1-1; unclear D gene. The germline V and J ends were trimmed by 0 bases and 5 bases, with 16 bases remaining between them. The CDR3 spans 15 residues. CDR1 DFQATT and CDR2 SNEGSKA come from the germline V gene (reference sequence).

This clonotype was observed at least ten times. CDR3 loop: CASRGPAWANVLTF. Here the CDR3 DNA reads TGTGCCAGCAGGGGTCCGGCCTGGGCCAACGTCCTGACTTTC. The gene calls are TRBV12-3 or TRBV12-4 and TRBJ2-6, with no clear D. This CDR3 region has 14 residues. V shed 6 bases and J shed 5 bases, with 11 bases lying between them.

In its sample, this clonotype was seen many times. The genes are TRBV29-1 and TRBJ1-3; D remains ambiguous. V was clipped by 1 base and J by 2 bases, with 6 bases between them. From germline, CDR1 is SQVTM and CDR2 ANQGSEA. This CDR3 is 13 amino acids long. The CDR3 sequence is CSVEAQAGNTIYF. DNA for the CDR3: TGCAGCGTTGAAGCCCAAGCTGGAAACACCATATATTTT.

This clonotype was found a few times. The genes are TRBV2 and TRBJ1-2, with D perhaps TRBD1 (6 bases). Per the germline V gene, CDR1 is SNHLY and CDR2 is FYNNEI. V lost 10 bases, J lost 9 bases, and 21 bases lay in between. The CDR3 length is 13 residues. DNA for the CDR3: TGTGCCACCACACCCTCCAGGGGTTATCGCTACACCTTC. The encoded protein is CATTPSRGYRYTF.

This clonotype was seen repeatedly, ten times or more. The chain recombines TRBV20-1 with TRBJ2-7; D remains ambiguous. V was shortened by 5 bases and J by 6 bases, with 14 bases between the two germline ends. CDR1 and CDR2 from the germline V gene are DFQATT and SNEGSKA (reference sequence). This CDR3 has 12 amino acids. The CDR3 is CSAARVWGEQYF. In DNA form, the CDR3 reads TGCAGTGCTGCGAGAGTTTGGGGCGAGCAGTACTTC.